This TCR beta chain appears in the sequencing data of a study of CD8 T cells in ankylosing spondylitis. Findings and caveats of the study: Among TCR beta sequences, a motif of fewer than 10 highly homologous variants appeared characteristic of ankylosing spondylitis blood. A subset of motif variants has previously been described in the synovial fluid and blood of reactive arthritis.

As to this clonotype: As yet, its antigen is unknown.

Via MiXCR, TCRdb re-called the 5' RACE reads, giving one row per CDR3 protein. The sample lists under 150,000 distinct CDR3 sequences; 15% to 20% were seen once. With 1 base removed from V and 6 bases from J, the gap between germline ends came to 15 bases. Germline assignment: CDR1 SEHNR and CDR2 FQNEAQ (reference sequence). The CDR3 has 15 residues. This chain connects TRBV7-9 to TRBJ1-1; D not certain. Source material: blood, either unsorted or a sorted T cell fraction (not recorded which). The receptor was isolated from a male donor with ankylosing spondylitis. The CDR3 reads CASSLEGGPGSEAFF. The CDR3 DNA is TGTGCCAGCAGCTTAGAGGGTGGCCCCGGATCTGAAGCTTTCTTT.